This T cell receptor (beta chain) was sequenced for a study of identical twins. General observations from the study: Models underestimated out-of-frame TCR alpha sharing in monozygotic twins.

Trimming removed 1 base from V and 3 bases from J, with 12 bases in between. There are 15 residues in the CDR3. Germline V gene sequence: CDR1 MGHRA, CDR2 YSYEKL. TCRdb reprocessed the 5' RACE reads with MiXCR, giving one entry per CDR3 protein. The sample includes 700,000 to 950,000 distinct CDR3 sequences, around an eighth of them seen just once. This clonotype was seen more than once but under ten times. No antigen is known for it. This sample also appeared in a second study, on yellow fever vaccine responses in identical twins.

The rearrangement joins TRBV4-1 to TRBJ1-1, with D possibly matching TRBD1 (5 bases). The sequence came from a woman between 18 and 30 years old in good health. The specimen sequenced was PBMCs. In DNA, the CDR3 is TGCGCCAGCAGCCAAGCGCAGGGTATGTACACTGAAGCTTTCTTT. Its translation is CASSQAQGMYTEAFF.